This T cell receptor beta chain was captured by sequencing in a study of T cell repertoires in cytomegalovirus infection. Study-level background: Shared public TCR beta signatures pointed to both CMV infection and a matching HLA type.

The V segment lost 3 bases and the J segment 8 bases; nucleotides outside the gene matches: 3. CDR3 size: 14 residues. Germline values: CDR1 SNHLY, CDR2 FYNNEI. Only a few counts were recorded for this clonotype. As yet, its antigen is unknown. The study's findings and limits: Cumulative frequency of public TCR beta families picked out carriers of CMV plus the relevant HLA. There were HLA-C-restricted CMV-specific TCR beta clonotypes dominating the ex vivo response.

Using its own MiXCR run on the reads, TCRdb lists one record per CDR3 protein. The sample has a few hundred thousand distinct CDR3 sequences; roughly 23% are singletons. This TCR derives from a human donor in good health (CMV status not recorded). Some clones in this sample may be carry-over from other donors' samples. The V gene is TRBV2, the J gene TRBJ1-6; 8 bases are a match to TRBD1. The sample was CD8+ T cells from PBMCs. This CDR3 reads CASSERQGYSPLHF. CDR3 DNA sequence: TGTGCCAGCAGTGAGAGACAGGGGTATTCACCCCTCCACTTT.